Described below is a single TCR beta chain sequence and its context. Only a few counts were recorded for this clone. Its target antigen remains unknown. Base quality data are lacking; no much larger clone is found one base away. Libraries were built with the immunoSEQ multiplex PCR assay. RNA was extracted from all samples and reverse transcribed into cDNA as template for TCR sequencing. SuperScript III was used for first-strand cDNA synthesis, primed with a 2:1 mix of oligo-dT and random hexamers. A synthetic immune receptor repertoire was used to measure amplification bias, and any remaining bias was corrected computationally. The authors' analysis ran thus. Raw reads were preprocessed to remove errors, and CDR3 was defined by IMGT conventions from the conserved cysteine to phenylalanine. Clonality was calculated as 1 minus Shannon entropy normalized by log2 of the number of productive unique TCRs. CD4 or CD8 identity of scalp clones was inferred by cross-referencing scalp TCRbeta sequences with sorted blood CD4 and CD8 repertoires. In its TCRdb copy, this immuneACCESS table keeps in-frame sequences only and misses some clones. Where compared with another copy, unresolved V genes explain less than half of these, and the others have no known cause. The V and J calls and clone size come from that table; D and trimming were worked out from the DNA. This sample has around 100,000 clones in its table, and 80% to 90% of those were observed once. In total, the top ten clones hold over 8.5% of the sample.

The treatment or condition label, read with the paper, signifies: oral pan-JAK inhibitor, 5-10 mg twice daily. From alopecia areata patients, peripheral blood was collected along with lesional scalp punch biopsies. PBMCs were isolated by density centrifugation and stained for CD3, CD4 and CD8, and CD4+ and CD8+ T cells were sorted on a FACSAria. This record belongs to a study of CD8+ T cells in alopecia areata (dated by TCRdb to the late 2010s). Background on the whole study: The treated patients took part in an open-label pilot trial in which moderate-to-severe alopecia areata was treated with oral tofacitinib at 5 to 10 mg twice daily. The RNA source kit depended on sample type: the PAXgene miRNA kit for fixed scalp, the miRNeasy kit for PBMCs, and the RNeasy kit for mouse skin. TCRbeta CDR3 regions were amplified by immunoSEQ multiplex PCR using 35 Vbeta forward and 13 Jbeta reverse primers. Patients stayed on tofacitinib for 6 to 18 months and then had 6 months of follow-up off drug so that delayed response and recurrence could be assessed. Patients on tofacitinib were biopsied at baseline and after 4 and 24 weeks of treatment, and several of the patients also had a later scalp biopsy. Clonality in the scalp was compared among normal scalp (n=4), patchy alopecia areata scalp (n=8), and alopecia totalis/universalis scalp (n=8). In humans, TCRbeta sequencing was performed on scalp tissue and on sorted CD4+ and CD8+ peripheral blood T cells from healthy controls and from patients with patchy or totalis/universalis alopecia areata. To study T cell clonal expansion in alopecia areata, the researchers applied high-throughput TCRbeta sequencing to both the C3H/HeJ mouse model and human patients. For the treated patients, the SALT score, which quantifies what percentage of scalp surface area is affected, served as the measure of disease severity.

Between the V and J ends, shortened by 7 bases and 2 bases respectively, the junction contains 15 bases. Via the germline V gene (reference sequence), CDR1 is LNHDA and CDR2 SQIVND. Including the terminal cysteine and phenylalanine, the CDR3 comprises 15 residues. Only the CDR3 portion is preserved as DNA: 45 bases, with reading frame beginning at the first base. Here is what the overall study found, with its caveats: Scalp clonality and the number of expanded CD8+ clones among the top 100 scalp clones were significantly decreased by tofacitinib. Many expanded lesional clones persisted in scalp and blood during tofacitinib treatment, which may partly explain relapse after stopping treatment. Shared TCR sequences between patients were less evident than in mice, which may be partly attributable to HLA diversity in the patient population. The treated cohort was small, with a single nonresponder, so links between baseline CD8+ expansion and response need larger studies. Lesional scalp, especially in alopecia totalis/universalis, showed higher clonality and more expanded CD8+ clones than normal scalp, suggesting antigenic drive. Unlike mouse skin, where gammadelta T cells dominate, normal human skin contains resident alphabeta T cells that get sequenced too, which complicates analysis of the scalp TCR repertoire.

This TCR was recovered from a human donor with alopecia areata. This specimen consisted of CD8+ T cells sorted from blood, obtained at roughly week 30, from a patient treated with tofacitinib. The rearranged segments are TRBV19 and TRBJ2-1; a tentative D call is TRBD2 (5 bases match). The bases are TGTGCCAGTACCACAACTAGTAGCGCCTACAATGAGCAGTTCTTC. Translation gives CASTTTSSAYNEQFF.